The rows below give T cell receptor beta chains drawn from one sample of a study of identical twins. In TCRdb, the 5' RACE reads were re-called with MiXCR into one record per CDR3 protein. The sample shows a few hundred thousand distinct CDR3 sequences, about 8.5% of them seen only once. These same records also appear under a second study, on yellow fever vaccine responses in identical twins.

Sequencing was done on a sample of CD8+ T cells sorted from blood. All receptors derive from a woman under 30 in good health. Both conserved end residues are part of each CDR3. The order of the fields is J gene, V gene, CDR3 length, clone size, D gene, CDR3 DNA, CDR3 protein. The D gene is left open where the match is weak. Clone size is shown for a subset of rows, as once, few, many or a class of expanded clone.

TRBJ1-2	TRBV19	11	.	.	TGTGCCAGTGAATCAGGGGTCGGCTACACCTTC	CASESGVGYTF
TRBJ2-7	TRBV29-1	14	.	TRBD1	TGCAGCGTTGAAGGCCGGACAGGGAGCTACGAGCAGTACTTC	CSVEGRTGSYEQYF
TRBJ2-3	TRBV20-1	12	.	.	TGCAGTGCTCGGGACTTCACAGATACGCAGTATTTT	CSARDFTDTQYF
TRBJ1-1	TRBV4-3	16	few	.	TGCGCCAGCAGCCAAGATCCGGGACCGACGAACACTGAAGCTTTCTTT	CASSQDPGPTNTEAFF
TRBJ1-1	TRBV5-6	13	many	.	TGTGCCAGCAGCTTGGGAGCTAAGGCAGAAGCTTTCTTT	CASSLGAKAEAFF
TRBJ2-3	TRBV24-1	16	many	.	TGTGCCACCAGTGAGCGAGGCGGGGCCTACACAGATACGCAGTATTTT	CATSERGGAYTDTQYF
TRBJ2-7	TRBV27	13	many	.	TGTGCCAGCAGTTTATCGAAAACTTACGAGCAGTACTTC	CASSLSKTYEQYF
TRBJ2-5	TRBV27	16	few	TRBD1	TGTGCCAGCAGTCACGACAGGGGGGATCGTGTAGAGACCCAGTACTTC	CASSHDRGDRVETQYF
TRBJ2-5	TRBV4-3	16	.	TRBD1	TGCGCCAGCAGCCTATACCGGACAGGGGGATCAGAGACCCAGTACTTC	CASSLYRTGGSETQYF
TRBJ2-7	TRBV29-1	15	many	TRBD1	TGCAGCGTTGAGAATCCCGGGACAGAGAACTACGAGCAGTACTTC	CSVENPGTENYEQYF
TRBJ2-7	TRBV11-2	13	many	TRBD1	TGTGCCAGCAGCCAGGGACAGACCTACGAGCAGTACTTC	CASSQGQTYEQYF
TRBJ2-3	TRBV4-1	15	few	.	TGCGCCAGCAGCCAAGACTATGGACCGTGGGGTACGCAGTATTTT	CASSQDYGPWGTQYF
TRBJ2-1	TRBV20-1	15	few	.	TGCAGTGCTAGAGATCTGGTTCTCTCCTACAATGAGCAGTTCTTC	CSARDLVLSYNEQFF
TRBJ2-1	TRBV7-6	13	few	.	TGTGCCAGCAAAGTGGTGGACGCGAGTGAGCAGTTCTTC	CASKVVDASEQFF
TRBJ2-2	TRBV12-3/TRBV12-4	14	many	.	TGTGCCAGCAGTCCGGACCAGAACACCGGGGAGCTGTTTTTT	CASSPDQNTGELFF
TRBJ1-1	TRBV19	13	few	.	TGTGCCAGTAGTCCCACCTTGAACACTGAAGCTTTCTTT	CASSPTLNTEAFF
TRBJ2-2	TRBV20-1	13	.	.	TGCAGTGCTAGAGATACGGACACCGGGGAGCTGTTTTTT	CSARDTDTGELFF
TRBJ2-1	TRBV4-3	16	few	.	TGCGCCAGCAGCCAAGATCGACTAGGGTCCTACAATGAGCAGTTCTTC	CASSQDRLGSYNEQFF
TRBJ2-2	TRBV24-1	16	few	TRBD1	TGTGCCACCAGTGATCCGGACAGGGGCGCCACCGGGGAGCTGTTTTTT	CATSDPDRGATGELFF
TRBJ2-7	TRBV6-2/TRBV6-3	17	few	TRBD2	TGTGCCAGCAGTTACCCTTCTACGGGAGGGACCCTCTACGAGCAGTACTTC	CASSYPSTGGTLYEQYF
TRBJ2-1	TRBV9	13	.	TRBD2	TGTGCCAGCAGCGTAGGTCTAGCGGGAGTCTCGTTCTTC	CASSVGLAGVSFF
TRBJ2-2	TRBV28	14	many	.	TGTGCCAGCACCCACATCGCGGACCCCGGGGAGCTGTTTTTT	CASTHIADPGELFF
TRBJ2-5	TRBV24-1	14	many	TRBD1	TGTGCCACCAGTGACAGGGGGCTTCGGGAGACCCAGTACTTC	CATSDRGLRETQYF